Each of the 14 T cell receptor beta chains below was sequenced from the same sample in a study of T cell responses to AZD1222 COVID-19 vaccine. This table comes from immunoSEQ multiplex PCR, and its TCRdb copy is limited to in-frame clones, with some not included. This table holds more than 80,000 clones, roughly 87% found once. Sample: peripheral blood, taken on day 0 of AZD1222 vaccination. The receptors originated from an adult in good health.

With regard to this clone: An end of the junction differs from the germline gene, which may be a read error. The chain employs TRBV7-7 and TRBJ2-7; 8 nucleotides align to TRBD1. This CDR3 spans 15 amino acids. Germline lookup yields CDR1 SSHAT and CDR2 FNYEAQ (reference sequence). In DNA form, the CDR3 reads TGTGCTAGCAGCTTAGCGCCGGGACAGGACTACGAGCAGTACTTC. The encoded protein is CASSLAPGQDYEQYF.

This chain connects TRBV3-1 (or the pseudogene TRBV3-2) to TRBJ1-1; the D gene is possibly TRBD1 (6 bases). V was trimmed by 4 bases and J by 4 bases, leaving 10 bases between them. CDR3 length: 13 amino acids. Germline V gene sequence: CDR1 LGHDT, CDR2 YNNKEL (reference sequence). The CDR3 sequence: CASSLGGGTEAFF. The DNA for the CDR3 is TGTGCCAGCAGCCTAGGGGGAGGCACTGAAGCTTTCTTT.

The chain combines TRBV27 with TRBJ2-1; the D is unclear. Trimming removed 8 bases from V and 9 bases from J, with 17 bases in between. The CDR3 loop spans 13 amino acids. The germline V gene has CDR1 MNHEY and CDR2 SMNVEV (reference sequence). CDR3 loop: CASGPPLRSEQFF. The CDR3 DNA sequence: TGTGCCAGCGGCCCCCCCCTGCGCAGTGAGCAGTTCTTC.

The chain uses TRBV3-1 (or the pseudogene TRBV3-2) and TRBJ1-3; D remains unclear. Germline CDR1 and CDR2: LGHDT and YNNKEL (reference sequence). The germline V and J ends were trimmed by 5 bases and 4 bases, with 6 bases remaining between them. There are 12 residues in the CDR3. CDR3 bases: TGTGCCAGCAGCGGTATCGGAAACACCATATATTTT. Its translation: CASSGIGNTIYF.

Written as DNA, the CDR3 is TGCGCCAGCAGGGTGGGACAGGGTAGTTCACCCCTCCACTTT. Amino acid sequence: CASRVGQGSSPLHF. This chain joins TRBV10-2 and TRBJ1-6; 9 positions match TRBD1. The J segment lost 9 bases and the V segment lost 6 bases, leaving 6 bases of the junction unmatched. Germline CDR1 reads WSHSY; CDR2 reads SAAADI. This CDR3 spans 14 amino acids.

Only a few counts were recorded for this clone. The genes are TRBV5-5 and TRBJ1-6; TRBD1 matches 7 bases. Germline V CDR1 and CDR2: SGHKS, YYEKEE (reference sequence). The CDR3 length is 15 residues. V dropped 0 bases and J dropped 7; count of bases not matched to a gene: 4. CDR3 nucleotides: TGTGCCAGCAGCTTGGGACAGGGACGGAATTCACCCCTCCACTTT. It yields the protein CASSLGQGRNSPLHF.

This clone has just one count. The CDR3 here is CASSTGTSRGDEQYF. Here the CDR3 DNA reads TGTGCCAGCAGTACCGGGACTAGTAGGGGAGACGAGCAGTACTTC. The chain is built from TRBV28 and TRBJ2-7; TRBD2 matches 8 bases. The V segment lost 5 bases and the J segment 5 bases; nucleotides outside the gene matches: 11. Germline V gene sequence: CDR1 MDHEN, CDR2 SYDVKM. There are 15 residues in the CDR3.

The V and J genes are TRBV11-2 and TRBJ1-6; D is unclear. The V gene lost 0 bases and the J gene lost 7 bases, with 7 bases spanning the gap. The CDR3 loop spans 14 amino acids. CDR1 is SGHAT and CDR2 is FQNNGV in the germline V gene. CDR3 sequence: CASSLDTGNSPLHF. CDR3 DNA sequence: TGTGCCAGCAGCTTAGATACCGGAAATTCACCCCTCCACTTT. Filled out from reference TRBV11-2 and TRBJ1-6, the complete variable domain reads EAGVAQSPRYKIIEKRQSVAFWCNPISGHATLYWYQQILGQGPKLLIQFQNNGVVDDSQLPKDRFSAERLKGVDSTLKIQPAKLEDSAVYLCASSLDTGNSPLHFGNGTRLTVT.

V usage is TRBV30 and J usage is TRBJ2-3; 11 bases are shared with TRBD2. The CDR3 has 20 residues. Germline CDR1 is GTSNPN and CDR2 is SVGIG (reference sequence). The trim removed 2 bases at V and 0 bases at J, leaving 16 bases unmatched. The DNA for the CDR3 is TGTGCCTGGAGTTTAGCGGGAGGGTTCTATACCCAACTTAGCACAGATACGCAGTATTTT. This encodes CAWSLAGGFYTQLSTDTQYF.

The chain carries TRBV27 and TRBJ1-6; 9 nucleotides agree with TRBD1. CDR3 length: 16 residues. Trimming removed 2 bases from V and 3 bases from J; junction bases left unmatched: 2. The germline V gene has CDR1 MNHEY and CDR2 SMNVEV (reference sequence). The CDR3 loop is CASSLTGGHYNSPLHF. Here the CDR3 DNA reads TGTGCCAGCAGTTTAACAGGGGGCCACTATAATTCACCCCTCCACTTT.

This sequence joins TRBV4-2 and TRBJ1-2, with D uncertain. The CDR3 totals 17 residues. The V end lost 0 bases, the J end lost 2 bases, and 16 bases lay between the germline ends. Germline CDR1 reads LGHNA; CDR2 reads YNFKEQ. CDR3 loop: CASSQDHRTDKNYGYTF. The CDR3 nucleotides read TGTGCCAGCAGCCAAGATCATCGCACAGACAAGAACTATGGCTACACCTTC.

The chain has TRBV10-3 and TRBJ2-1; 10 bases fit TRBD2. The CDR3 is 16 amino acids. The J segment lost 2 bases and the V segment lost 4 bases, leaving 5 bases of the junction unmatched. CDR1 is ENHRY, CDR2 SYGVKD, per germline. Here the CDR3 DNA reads TGTGCCATCAGTGCAACCGGGACTAGCGCCTACAATGAGCAGTTCTTC. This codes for CAISATGTSAYNEQFF.

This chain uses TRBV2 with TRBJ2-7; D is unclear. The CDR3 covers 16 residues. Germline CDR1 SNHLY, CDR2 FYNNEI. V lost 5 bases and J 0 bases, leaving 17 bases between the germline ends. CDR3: CASSRLSGRPSYEQYF. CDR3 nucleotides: TGTGCCAGCAGTAGACTTAGTGGTCGCCCCTCCTACGAGCAGTACTTC.

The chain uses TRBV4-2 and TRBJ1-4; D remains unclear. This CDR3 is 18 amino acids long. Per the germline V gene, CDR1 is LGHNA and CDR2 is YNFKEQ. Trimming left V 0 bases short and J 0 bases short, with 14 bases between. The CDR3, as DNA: TGTGCCAGCAGCCAAGATGAACCCCGAGTTGCAACTAATGAAAAACTGTTTTTT. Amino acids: CASSQDEPRVATNEKLFF.